Each of the 5 T cell receptor beta chains below was sequenced from the same sample in a study of T cells in Graves' hyperthyroidism and ophthalmopathy. RNA transcripts served as the template for amplifying TCR beta CDR3 regions. HTBI primers were the set used in a first-round RT-PCR of the TCR CDR3. Via MiXCR, TCRdb re-called the multiplex PCR reads, giving one row per CDR3 protein. The profile shows hundreds of thousands of distinct CDR3 sequences, roughly a sixth of them singletons. Sequencing input: blood. The receptors were gathered from a woman aged 50 to 60 with Graves' hyperthyroidism that later progressed to Graves' ophthalmopathy.

This chain links TRBV20-1 with TRBJ2-2; 10 nucleotides match TRBD1. The V gene's germline CDR1 is DFQATT and CDR2 SNEGSKA (reference sequence). Trimming cost V 3 bases and J 1 base; bases outside gene matches: 8. The CDR3 has 17 residues. The CDR3 protein is CSASPWGDRGNTGELFF. The CDR3 coding sequence is TGCAGTGCTAGTCCCTGGGGGGACAGGGGGAACACCGGGGAGCTGTTTTTT.

The V and J genes are TRBV7-2 and TRBJ2-1, with TRBD2 as a possible D gene (7 bases). Trimming cost V 10 bases and J 0 bases, with 13 bases left between them. The germline CDR1 and CDR2 sequences are SGHTA and FQGNSA. The length of the CDR3 is 14 residues. The CDR3 DNA follows: TGTGCCATCGGGGAGGGGGACTCCTACAATGAGCAGTTCTTC. It codes for CAIGEGDSYNEQFF. Together with reference TRBV7-2 and TRBJ2-1, the CDR3 gives the full variable domain: GAGVSQSPSNKVTEKGKDVELRCDPISGHTALYWYRQSLGQGLEFLIYFQGNSAPDKSGLPSDRFSAERTGGSVSTLTIQRTQQEDSAVYLCAIGEGDSYNEQFFGPGTRLTVL.

The chain employs TRBV6-5 and TRBJ2-2; the D gene is possibly TRBD2 (6 bases). V gave up 4 bases and J gave up 5 bases, with 8 bases separating them. The CDR3 runs to 13 residues. Per germline, CDR1 MNHEY and CDR2 SVGAGI. The CDR3 bases are TGTGCCAGCAGTTGGAGGGAAACCGGGGAGCTGTTTTTT. Translation gives CASSWRETGELFF.

This clonotype turned up a few times. This chain joins TRBV27 and TRBJ1-4; D gene ambiguous. The CDR3 runs 14 residues. V was clipped by 1 base and J by 5 bases, with 8 bases between them. Germline CDR1 MNHEY, CDR2 SMNVEV (reference sequence). CDR3 in DNA: TGTGCCAGCAGTTTATGGTTCGGGAATGAAAAACTGTTTTTT. Its protein product is CASSLWFGNEKLFF.

This clonotype appeared a few times. The chain joins TRBV5-1 to TRBJ1-1; a possible D gene is TRBD1 (6 bases). Per germline, CDR1 SGHRS and CDR2 YFSETQ. V was pared by 4 bases and J by 2 bases, with 18 bases between. The CDR3 extends over 16 amino acids. The CDR3 bases are TGCGCCAGCAGCCCAGGGGAGGGTAACTTCAACACTGAAGCTTTCTTT. Encoded protein: CASSPGEGNFNTEAFF. Based on the CDR3 plus reference TRBV5-1 and TRBJ1-1, the full variable domain is KAGVTQTPRYLIKTRGQQVTLSCSPISGHRSVSWYQQTPGQGLQFLFEYFSETQRNKGNFPGRFSGRQFSNSRSEMNVSTLELGDSALYLCASSPGEGNFNTEAFFGQGTRLTVV.